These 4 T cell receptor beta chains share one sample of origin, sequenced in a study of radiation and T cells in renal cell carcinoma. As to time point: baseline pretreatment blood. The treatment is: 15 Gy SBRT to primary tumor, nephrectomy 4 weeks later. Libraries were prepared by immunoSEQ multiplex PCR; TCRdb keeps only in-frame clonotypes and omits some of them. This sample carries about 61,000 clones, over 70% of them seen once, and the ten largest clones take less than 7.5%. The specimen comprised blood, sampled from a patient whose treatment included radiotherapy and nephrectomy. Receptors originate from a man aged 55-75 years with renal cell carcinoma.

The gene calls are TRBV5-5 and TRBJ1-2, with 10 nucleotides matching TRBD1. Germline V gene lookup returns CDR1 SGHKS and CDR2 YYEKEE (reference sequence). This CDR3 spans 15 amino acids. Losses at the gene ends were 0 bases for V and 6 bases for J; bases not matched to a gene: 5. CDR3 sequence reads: CASSLALGQGDGYTF. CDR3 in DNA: TGTGCCAGCAGCTTGGCCTTAGGACAGGGGGATGGCTACACCTTC.

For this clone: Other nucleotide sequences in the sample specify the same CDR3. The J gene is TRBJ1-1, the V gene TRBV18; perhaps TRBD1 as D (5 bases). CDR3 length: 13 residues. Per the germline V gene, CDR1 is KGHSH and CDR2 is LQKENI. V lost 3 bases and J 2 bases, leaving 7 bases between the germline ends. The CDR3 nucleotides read TGTGCCAGCTCACCGACAGTCAACACTGAAGCTTTCTTT. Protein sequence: CASSPTVNTEAFF.

DNA for the CDR3: TGTGCCAGCAGTCGAGGAGGCGTATACGAGCAGTACTTC. Translating it yields CASSRGGVYEQYF. The chain recombines TRBV27 with TRBJ2-7; a weak D match, TRBD2 (5 bases). The V end lost 5 bases, the J end lost 4 bases, and 12 bases lay between the germline ends. The CDR3 has 13 residues. Germline V gene sequence: CDR1 MNHEY, CDR2 SMNVEV (reference sequence).

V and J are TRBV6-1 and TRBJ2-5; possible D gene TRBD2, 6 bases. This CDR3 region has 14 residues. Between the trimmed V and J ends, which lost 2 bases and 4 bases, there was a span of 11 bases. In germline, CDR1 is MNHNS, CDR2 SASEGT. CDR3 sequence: CASSETWGGETQYF. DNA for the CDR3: TGTGCCAGCAGTGAAACGTGGGGAGGAGAGACCCAGTACTTC.